This T cell receptor (beta chain) was captured by sequencing in a study of spatial heterogeneity in lung cancer. The wider study: The donors, about 78 patients with untreated early-stage non-small cell lung cancer, provided the samples. Sequenced follow-up PBMC samples came a median of around 2 years after resection, where available. Study-wide results and limits: The study found ubiquitous expanded tumor TCRs in blood more at resection than follow-up.

This clonotype has only a few counts. Its specificity is unknown. The time point: blood at routine non-recurrence follow-up after resection. No cells were sorted before sequencing. The whole RNA sequenced was extracted from tumor, nontumor lung or frozen PBMC. Every TCR cDNA molecule bore a unique molecular identifier. Each CDR3 protein gets one entry after TCRdb re-called the 5' RACE reads with MiXCR. Among some 54,000 distinct CDR3 sequences listed, around 6.7% were seen once. The length of the CDR3 is 14 residues. CDR1 is SGHRS, CDR2 YFSETQ, per germline. Trimming at V came to 2 bases and at J to 3 bases, leaving 4 bases not matched to a gene.

Sequenced material: PBMCs, taken at follow-up. V usage is TRBV5-1 and J usage is TRBJ1-1, with 7 bases identical to TRBD1. The TCR originated in a female donor with early-stage non-small cell lung cancer. The CDR3 DNA is TGCGCCAGCAGCTTTAGGGGGCTTGACACTGAAGCTTTCTTT. Translated: CASSFRGLDTEAFF.